Given below is one T cell receptor beta chain in context. Its antigen is still unknown. Germline V gene sequence: CDR1 ENHRY, CDR2 SYGVKD. The CDR3 has 15 residues. J was trimmed by 5 bases and V by 2 bases; bases with no gene match: 4. The sample comes from a study of regulatory T cells in long-lasting Graves disease. Study observations and caveats: Samples came from peripheral blood alone, without thyroid tissue. Sharing of public clonotypes was greater in persistent patients (around 3,000) than in new patients (roughly 1,000). There was favoring of TRBV28, TRBJ1-2 and TRBJ2-5 in persistent disease.

To make TCR beta libraries, researchers used iRepertoire HTBI primers and Arm-PCR of CDR3 regions. Per the original methods: Segment identification across samples yielded 62 TRBV and fewer than 15 TRBJ segments. MiXCR, applied by TCRdb to the multiplex PCR reads, yields one record per CDR3 protein. These V and J calls originate from TCRdb's pipeline instead of the authors' own analysis. The table records hundreds of thousands of distinct CDR3 sequences, roughly 20% of them present only once. This sample's time point: persistent/refractory GD, antithyroid drugs over 5 years with positive TRAb. PBMC-extracted RNA yielded the TCR library.

The chain joins TRBV10-3 to TRBJ1-5; TRBD1 matches at 9 bases. The origin of this receptor is a female donor with Graves disease. Specimen: peripheral blood mononuclear cells (PBMCs), collected when the disease was refractory, from a patient treated with antithyroid drugs. CDR3 residues: CAISEQQGADQPQHF. DNA of the CDR3: TGTGCCATCAGTGAGCAACAGGGGGCGGATCAGCCCCAGCATTTT.